This TCR beta chain was recovered during a study of blood T cell repertoires in COVID-19. Study overall: From the United States, Italy and Spain came samples of acute and convalescent COVID-19. PBMCs, B-cell-depleted T cells, or T cells were the source of the cDNA or gDNA that made up the material.

Per the study methods: Reference gene primers were amplified, and this amplification served to estimate nucleated cell counts. The table came from immunoSEQ multiplex PCR; TCRdb's copy has only in-frame clones and leaves some out. The DNA gave D and trimming, while V, J and clone size come from that table. The sample holds roughly 120,000 clones, about nine tenths seen once. The source is a human donor in a cohort sampled during active COVID-19. The sample was peripheral blood.

DNA for the CDR3: TGTGCCAGCAGCTTGGAGCCGGGAAGCGGATATGGCTACACCTTC. It yields the protein CASSLEPGSGYGYTF. The V call is TRBV5-5, the J call TRBJ1-2; D is unclear. There are 15 residues in the CDR3. V was clipped by 0 bases and J by 5 bases, with 14 bases between them. Germline V CDR1 and CDR2: SGHKS, YYEKEE (reference sequence).